Listed here is a single TCR beta chain. Antigen: not known. These donors, healthy bone marrow donors, were studied. The data were taken from a study of cytomegalovirus exposure and HLA in healthy donors. Study-level points and caveats: Later analysis identified several of the most significant clusters that appeared linked to common viral pathogens.

Primers for the PCR totalled 60 Vbeta and 13 Jbeta. Sequencing used immunoSEQ multiplex PCR; TCRdb keeps in-frame clones, though not all of them. Found here are 75,000 to 100,000 clones, around 73% of them singletons; the top ten hold approximately 3.5%. The V gene lost 2 bases and the J gene lost 6 bases, with 12 bases spanning the gap. This CDR3 comprises 14 residues. Germline V gene lookup returns CDR1 SGHRS and CDR2 YFSETQ. The receptor was derived from a man aged 35-49 years in good health and CMV-seronegative. The chain carries TRBV5-1 and TRBJ2-1; possible D gene TRBD1, 6 bases. The sequenced material came from PBMCs. This CDR3 reads CASSFRQAVNEQFF. CDR3 sequence (DNA): TGCGCCAGCAGCTTCAGACAGGCGGTCAATGAGCAGTTCTTC. Full variable domain (missing parts from reference TRBV5-1 and TRBJ2-1): KAGVTQTPRYLIKTRGQQVTLSCSPISGHRSVSWYQQTPGQGLQFLFEYFSETQRNKGNFPGRFSGRQFSNSRSEMNVSTLELGDSALYLCASSFRQAVNEQFFGPGTRLTVL.